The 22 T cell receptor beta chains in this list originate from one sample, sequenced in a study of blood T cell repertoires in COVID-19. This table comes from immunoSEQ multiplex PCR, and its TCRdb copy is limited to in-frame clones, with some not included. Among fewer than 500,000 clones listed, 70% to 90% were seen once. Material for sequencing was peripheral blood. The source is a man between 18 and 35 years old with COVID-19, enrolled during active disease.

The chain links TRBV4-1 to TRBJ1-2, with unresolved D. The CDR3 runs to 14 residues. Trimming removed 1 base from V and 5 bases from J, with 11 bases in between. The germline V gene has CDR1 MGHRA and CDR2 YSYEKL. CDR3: CASSQGSAGYGYTF. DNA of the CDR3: TGCGCCAGCAGCCAAGGCTCAGCGGGGTATGGCTACACCTTC.

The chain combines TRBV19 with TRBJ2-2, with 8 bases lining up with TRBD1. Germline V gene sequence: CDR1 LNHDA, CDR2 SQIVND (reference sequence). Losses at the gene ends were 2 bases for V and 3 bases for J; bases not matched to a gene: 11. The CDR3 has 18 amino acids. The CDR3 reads CASSIWAGGRSDTGELFF. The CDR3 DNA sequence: TGTGCCAGTAGTATATGGGCAGGGGGCAGATCGGACACCGGGGAGCTGTTTTTT.

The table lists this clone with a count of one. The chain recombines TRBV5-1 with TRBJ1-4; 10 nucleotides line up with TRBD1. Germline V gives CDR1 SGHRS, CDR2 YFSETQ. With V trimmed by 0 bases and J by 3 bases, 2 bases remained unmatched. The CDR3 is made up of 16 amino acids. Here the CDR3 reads CASSLAGQGSNEKLFF. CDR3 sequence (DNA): TGCGCCAGCAGCTTGGCGGGACAGGGGTCTAATGAAAAACTGTTTTTT.

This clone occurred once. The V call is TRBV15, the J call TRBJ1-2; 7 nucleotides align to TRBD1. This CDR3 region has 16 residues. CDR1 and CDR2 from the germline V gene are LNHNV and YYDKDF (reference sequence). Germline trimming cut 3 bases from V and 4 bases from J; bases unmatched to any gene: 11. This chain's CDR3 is CATSRGPTGFGYGYTF. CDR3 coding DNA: TGTGCCACCAGCAGGGGCCCGACAGGGTTCGGCTATGGCTACACCTTC.

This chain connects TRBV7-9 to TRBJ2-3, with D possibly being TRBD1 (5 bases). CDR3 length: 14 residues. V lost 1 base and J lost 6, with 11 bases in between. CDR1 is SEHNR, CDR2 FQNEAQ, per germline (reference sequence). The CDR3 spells CASSLDQGSDTQYF. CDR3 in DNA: TGTGCCAGCAGCTTAGATCAGGGTTCGGATACGCAGTATTTT.

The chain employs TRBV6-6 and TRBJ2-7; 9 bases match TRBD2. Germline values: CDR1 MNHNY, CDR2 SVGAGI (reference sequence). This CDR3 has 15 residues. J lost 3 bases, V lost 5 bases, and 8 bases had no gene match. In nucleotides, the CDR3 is TGTGCCAGCAGTGACGGGGGACTAGCCGTCTACGAGCAGTACTTC. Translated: CASSDGGLAVYEQYF.

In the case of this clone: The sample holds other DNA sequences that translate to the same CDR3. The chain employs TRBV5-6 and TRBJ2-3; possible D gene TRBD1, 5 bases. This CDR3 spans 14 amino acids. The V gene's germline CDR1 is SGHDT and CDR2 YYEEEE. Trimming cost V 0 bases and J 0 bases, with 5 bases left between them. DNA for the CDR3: TGTGCCAGCAGCTTGGCAGGGAGCACAGATACGCAGTATTTT. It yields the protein CASSLAGSTDTQYF.

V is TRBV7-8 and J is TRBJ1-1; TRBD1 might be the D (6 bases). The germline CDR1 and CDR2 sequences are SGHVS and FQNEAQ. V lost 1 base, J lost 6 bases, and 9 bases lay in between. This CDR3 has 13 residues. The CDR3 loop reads CASSLGGGPEAFF. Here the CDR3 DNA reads TGTGCCAGCAGCTTAGGGGGGGGCCCTGAAGCTTTCTTT.

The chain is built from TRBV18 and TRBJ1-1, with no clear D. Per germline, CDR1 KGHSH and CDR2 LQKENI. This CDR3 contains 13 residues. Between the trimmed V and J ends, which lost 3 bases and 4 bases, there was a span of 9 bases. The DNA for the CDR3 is TGTGCCAGCTCACCGGGGAGATCCACTGAAGCTTTCTTT. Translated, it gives CASSPGRSTEAFF.

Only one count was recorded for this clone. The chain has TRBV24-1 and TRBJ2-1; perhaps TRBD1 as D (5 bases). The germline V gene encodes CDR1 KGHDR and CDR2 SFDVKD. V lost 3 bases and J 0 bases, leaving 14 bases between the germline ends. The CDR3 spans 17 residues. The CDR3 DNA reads TGTGCCACCAGTGATATCAAGGGGCCGAACTCCTACAATGAGCAGTTCTTC. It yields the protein CATSDIKGPNSYNEQFF.

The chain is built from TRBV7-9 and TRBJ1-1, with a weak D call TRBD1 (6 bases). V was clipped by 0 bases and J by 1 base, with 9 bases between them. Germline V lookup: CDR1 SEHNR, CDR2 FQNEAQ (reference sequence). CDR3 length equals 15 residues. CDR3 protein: CASSLAQGRNTEAFF. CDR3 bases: TGTGCCAGCAGCTTAGCGCAGGGGCGGAACACTGAAGCTTTCTTT.

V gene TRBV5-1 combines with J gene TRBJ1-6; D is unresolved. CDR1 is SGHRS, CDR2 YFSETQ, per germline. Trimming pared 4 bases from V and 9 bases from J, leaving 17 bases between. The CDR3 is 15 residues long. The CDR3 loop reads CASSQDHLGGSPLHF. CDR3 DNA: TGCGCCAGCAGCCAAGATCACCTAGGAGGTTCACCCCTCCACTTT. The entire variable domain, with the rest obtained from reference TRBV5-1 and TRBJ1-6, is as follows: KAGVTQTPRYLIKTRGQQVTLSCSPISGHRSVSWYQQTPGQGLQFLFEYFSETQRNKGNFPGRFSGRQFSNSRSEMNVSTLELGDSALYLCASSQDHLGGSPLHFGNGTRLTVT.

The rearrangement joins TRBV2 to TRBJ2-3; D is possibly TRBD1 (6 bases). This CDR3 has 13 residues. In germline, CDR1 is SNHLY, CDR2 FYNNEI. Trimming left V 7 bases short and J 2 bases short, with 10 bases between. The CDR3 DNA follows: TGTGCCAGCAACAGGGTTCCCACAGATACGCAGTATTTT. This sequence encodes CASNRVPTDTQYF.

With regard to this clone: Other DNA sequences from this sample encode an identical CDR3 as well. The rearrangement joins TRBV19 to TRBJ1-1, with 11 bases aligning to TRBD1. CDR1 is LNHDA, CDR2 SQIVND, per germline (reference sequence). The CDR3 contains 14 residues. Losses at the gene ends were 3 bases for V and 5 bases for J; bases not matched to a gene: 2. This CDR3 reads CASSIRDRGTEAFF. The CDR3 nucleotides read TGTGCCAGTAGTATCCGGGACAGGGGGACTGAAGCTTTCTTT.

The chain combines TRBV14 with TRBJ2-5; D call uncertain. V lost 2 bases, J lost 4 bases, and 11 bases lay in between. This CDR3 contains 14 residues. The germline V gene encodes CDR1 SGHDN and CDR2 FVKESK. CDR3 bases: TGTGCCAGCAGCCAAAGATTGAGTGGAGAGACCCAGTACTTC. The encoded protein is CASSQRLSGETQYF.

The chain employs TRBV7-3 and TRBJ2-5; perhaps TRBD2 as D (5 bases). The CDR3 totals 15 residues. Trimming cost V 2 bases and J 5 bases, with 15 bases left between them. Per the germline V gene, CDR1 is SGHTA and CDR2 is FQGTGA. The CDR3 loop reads CASSLSGIPRETQYF. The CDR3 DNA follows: TGTGCCAGCAGCTTATCCGGGATCCCGAGGGAGACCCAGTACTTC.

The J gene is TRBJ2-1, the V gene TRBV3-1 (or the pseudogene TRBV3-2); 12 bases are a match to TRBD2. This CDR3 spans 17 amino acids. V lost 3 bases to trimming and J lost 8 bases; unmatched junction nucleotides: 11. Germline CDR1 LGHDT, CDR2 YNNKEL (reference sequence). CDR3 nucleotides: TGTGCCAGCAGCCACGGACTAGCGGGGAGGGGAGTTGATGAGCAGTTCTTC. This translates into CASSHGLAGRGVDEQFF.

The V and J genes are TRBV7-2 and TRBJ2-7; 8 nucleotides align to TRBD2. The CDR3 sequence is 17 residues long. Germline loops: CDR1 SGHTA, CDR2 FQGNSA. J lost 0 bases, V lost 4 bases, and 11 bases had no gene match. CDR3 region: CASSSQHPGLDSYEQYF. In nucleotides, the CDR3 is TGTGCCAGCAGCTCACAACATCCGGGACTAGACTCCTACGAGCAGTACTTC.

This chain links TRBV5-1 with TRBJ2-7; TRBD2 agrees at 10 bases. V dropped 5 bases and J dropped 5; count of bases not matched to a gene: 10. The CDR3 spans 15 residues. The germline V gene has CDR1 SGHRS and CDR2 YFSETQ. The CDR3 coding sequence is TGCGCCAGCAGAGTCGGCCTAGCGGGAGATGACGAGCAGTACTTC. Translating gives CASRVGLAGDDEQYF. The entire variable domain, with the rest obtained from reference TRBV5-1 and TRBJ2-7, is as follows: KAGVTQTPRYLIKTRGQQVTLSCSPISGHRSVSWYQQTPGQGLQFLFEYFSETQRNKGNFPGRFSGRQFSNSRSEMNVSTLELGDSALYLCASRVGLAGDDEQYFGPGTRLTVT.

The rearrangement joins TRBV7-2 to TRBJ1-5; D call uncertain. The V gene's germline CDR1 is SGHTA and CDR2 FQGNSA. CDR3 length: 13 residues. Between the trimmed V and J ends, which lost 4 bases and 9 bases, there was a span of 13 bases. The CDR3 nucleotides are TGTGCCAGCAGCTCCGAGAGACTTCGGCCCCAGCATTTT. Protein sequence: CASSSERLRPQHF.

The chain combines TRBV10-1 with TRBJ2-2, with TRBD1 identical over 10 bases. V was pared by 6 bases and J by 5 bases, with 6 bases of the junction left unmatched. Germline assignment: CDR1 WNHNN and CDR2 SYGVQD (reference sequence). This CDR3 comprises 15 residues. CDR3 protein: CASRHGQGGTGELFF. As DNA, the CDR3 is TGCGCCAGCAGACACGGACAGGGGGGAACCGGGGAGCTGTTTTTT.

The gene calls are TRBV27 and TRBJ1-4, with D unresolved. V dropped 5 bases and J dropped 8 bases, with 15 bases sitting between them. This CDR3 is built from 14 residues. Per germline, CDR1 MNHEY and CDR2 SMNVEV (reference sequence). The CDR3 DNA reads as TGTGCCAGCAGTGCTCGGGTCGGAGGGGAAAAACTGTTTTTT. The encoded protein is CASSARVGGEKLFF. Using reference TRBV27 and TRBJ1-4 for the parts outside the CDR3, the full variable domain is EAQVTQNPRYLITVTGKKLTVTCSQNMNHEYMSWYRQDPGLGLRQIYYSMNVEVTDKGDVPEGYKVSRKEKRNFPLILESPSPNQTSLYFCASSARVGGEKLFFGSGTQLSVL.